This T cell receptor (beta chain) was observed in a study of cytomegalovirus exposure and HLA in healthy donors. Study in general: There were roughly 110 million unique TCR beta sequences, drawn from roughly 200 million T cells, in an earlier analysis. Of around 400 genotyped donors, more than 65% grouped in the Caucasian-associated ancestry cluster.

The length of the CDR3 is 17 residues. The germline gives CDR1 SGHVS, CDR2 FQNEAQ. The ends lost 5 bases at V and 6 bases at J; junction bases unmatched: 15. Study results and caveats: Diagnosis of cytomegalovirus status made by the classifier reportedly showed high specificity and sensitivity.

On this clone itself: Its antigen is as yet unknown.

The PCR was carried out with 60 Vbeta primers and 13 Jbeta primers. The repertoire was sequenced with immunoSEQ multiplex PCR; TCRdb's copy has only in-frame clones and lacks some. The sample records some 150,000 clones, 64% being singletons. The chain recombines TRBV7-8 with TRBJ2-3; 9 bases align to TRBD1. Sequencing used PBMCs. The sequence derives from a woman aged 40 to 50 in good health and CMV-seronegative. The CDR3 coding sequence is TGTGCCAGCAGCCTTTCTTTCCGGGACAGGGCAGGGGATACGCAGTATTTT. It yields the protein CASSLSFRDRAGDTQYF.